This paragraph covers one T cell receptor (beta chain) sequence. This clonotype has a count of ten or more. The antigen it recognizes is unknown. No per-base quality is available; no much larger clone lies one base away. The data were taken from a study of CD8+CD57+ T cells in acquired aplastic anemia (dated by TCRdb to 2016 to 2019). Describing the broader study: Extracted DNA from sorted CD4+ and CD8+ cells averaged around 2.9 ug, ranging from roughly 0.19 to 27.4 ug. An average of about 10 million reads for CD4+ cells and roughly 12 million reads for CD8+ cells was obtained from healthy donor samples. What the research found in general, with its limitations: Roughly 30 CD8+ CDR3 sequences were shared between patients and controls but appeared highly expressed in patients and within their immunodominant clones. CD8+ Simpson's diversity did not differ significantly between patients and healthy controls (P=0.060).

In the study, sorted CD4+ and CD8+ blood T cells from patients with severe aplastic anemia and from healthy subjects underwent deep sequencing of TCR repertoires. Ficoll-Paque density gradient centrifugation was used to isolate peripheral blood mononuclear cells. Before DNA extraction, CD4+ and CD8+ T cells were sorted with FACS or magnetic beads. Profiling of TCR beta VDJ combinations and CDR3 sequences used genomic DNA as the template. An Illumina HiSeq 2000 was the platform used for TCR repertoire sequencing. On the study's bioinformatics: Repertoires were assessed using TRBV/TRBJ rearrangement plots, CDR3 size and DJ length profiles, and Simpson's diversity index. The immunodominant clone was defined as the most abundant DNA sequence in deep sequencing data. CDR3 amino acid sequences were screened for sharing across subjects and were compared with published repertoires and the VDJdb database. TCRdb took the public reads, trimmed them with fastp at Q25, ran MiXCR for clone calling and kept in-frame beta chains. Each CDR3 protein appears once, grouped with its most common genes and DNA. TCRdb's processing, not the study's, gives the V and J calls here. The sample records a few hundred thousand distinct CDR3 sequences, roughly 68% of which are singletons. The ten largest account for less than 4% of the sample.

The TCR sequence derives from a human donor in good health, serving as a control. The sample taken for sequencing was sorted CD4+, CD8+, or CD8+CD57+ T cells (not recorded which) from PBMCs.

The CDR3 protein is CASSVSIGAIIQETQYF. In nucleotides, the sequence is TGTGCCAGCAGCGTATCGATCGGGGCGATTATTCAAGAGACCCAGTACTTC. This receptor chain uses TRBV7-2 and TRBJ2-5; the D gene could be TRBD1 or TRBD2, each one agreeing over 5 bases. The CDR3, cysteine through phenylalanine, is 17 amino acids long. Only the CDR3 region is kept as DNA, spanning 51 bases read in frame from base 1. V loses 5 bases of germline sequence and J loses 2 bases, and the interval between the two ends is 21 bases. In the germline V gene, CDR1 corresponds to SGHTA and CDR2 to FQGNSA.